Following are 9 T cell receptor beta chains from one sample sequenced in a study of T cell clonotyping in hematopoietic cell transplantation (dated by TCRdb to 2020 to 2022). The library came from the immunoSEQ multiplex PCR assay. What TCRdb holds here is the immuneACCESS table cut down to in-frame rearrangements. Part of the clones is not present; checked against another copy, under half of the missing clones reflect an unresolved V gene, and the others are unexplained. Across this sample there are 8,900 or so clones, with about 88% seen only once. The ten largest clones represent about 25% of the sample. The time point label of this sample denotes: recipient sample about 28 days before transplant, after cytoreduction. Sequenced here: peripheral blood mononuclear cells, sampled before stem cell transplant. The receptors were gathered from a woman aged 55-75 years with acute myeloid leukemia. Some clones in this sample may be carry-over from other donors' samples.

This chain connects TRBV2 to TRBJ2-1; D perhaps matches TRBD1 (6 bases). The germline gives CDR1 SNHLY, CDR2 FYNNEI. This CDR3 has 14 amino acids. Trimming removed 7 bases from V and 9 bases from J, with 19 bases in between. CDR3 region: CASNGIYQTGEQFF. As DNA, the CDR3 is TGTGCCAGCAACGGGATTTACCAGACAGGTGAGCAGTTCTTC. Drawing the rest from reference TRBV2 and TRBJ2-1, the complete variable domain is EPEVTQTPSHQVTQMGQEVILRCVPISNHLYFYWYRQILGQKVEFLVSFYNNEISEKSEIFDDQFSVERPDGSNFTLKIRSTKLEDSAMYFCASNGIYQTGEQFFGPGTRLTVL.

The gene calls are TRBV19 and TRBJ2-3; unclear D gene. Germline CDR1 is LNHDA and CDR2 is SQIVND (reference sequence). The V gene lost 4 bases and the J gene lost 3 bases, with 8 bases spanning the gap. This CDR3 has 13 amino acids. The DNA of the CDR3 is TGTGCCAGTAGTACAGGAAGGACAGATACGCAGTATTTT. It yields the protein CASSTGRTDTQYF.

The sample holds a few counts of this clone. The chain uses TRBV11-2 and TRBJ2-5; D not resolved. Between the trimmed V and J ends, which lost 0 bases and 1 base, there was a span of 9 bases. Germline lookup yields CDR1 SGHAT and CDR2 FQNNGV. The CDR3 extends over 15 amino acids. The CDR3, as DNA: TGTGCCAGCAGCTTAGAAGCTGCGGTCCAAGAGACCCAGTACTTC. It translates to CASSLEAAVQETQYF.

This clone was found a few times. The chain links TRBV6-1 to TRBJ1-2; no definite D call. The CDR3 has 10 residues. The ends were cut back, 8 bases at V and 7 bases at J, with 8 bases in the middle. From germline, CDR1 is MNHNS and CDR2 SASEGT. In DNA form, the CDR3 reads TGTGCCAGCTGGAGTTCTGGCTACACCTTC. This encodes CASWSSGYTF.

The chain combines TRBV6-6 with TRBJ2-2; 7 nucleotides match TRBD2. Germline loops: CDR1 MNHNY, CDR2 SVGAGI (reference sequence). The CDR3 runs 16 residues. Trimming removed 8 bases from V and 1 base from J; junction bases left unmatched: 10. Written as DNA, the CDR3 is TGTGCCAGCGTCCTAGCGGAAAACTTGAACACCGGGGAGCTGTTTTTT. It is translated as CASVLAENLNTGELFF.

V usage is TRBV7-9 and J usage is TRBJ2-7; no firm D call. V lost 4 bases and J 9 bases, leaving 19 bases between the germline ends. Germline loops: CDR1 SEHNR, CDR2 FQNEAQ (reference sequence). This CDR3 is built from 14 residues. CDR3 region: CASSSFTHGEPQYV. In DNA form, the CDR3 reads TGTGCCAGCAGCTCCTTTACTCATGGCGAACCGCAGTACGTC.

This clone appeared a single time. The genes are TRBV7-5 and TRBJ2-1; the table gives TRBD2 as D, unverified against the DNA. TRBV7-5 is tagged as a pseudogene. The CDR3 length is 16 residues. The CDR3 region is CARSHRVGGLSHEQFF. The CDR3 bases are TGTGCCAGATCCCATAGAGTGGGAGGCCTGTCCCATGAGCAGTTCTTC.

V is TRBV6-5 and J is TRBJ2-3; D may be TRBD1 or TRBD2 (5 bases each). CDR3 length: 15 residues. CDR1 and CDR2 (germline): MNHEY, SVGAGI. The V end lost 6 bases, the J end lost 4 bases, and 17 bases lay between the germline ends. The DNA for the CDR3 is TGTGCCAGCAGACCCGGGACCTCGGGCGCAGATACGCAGTATTTT. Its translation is CASRPGTSGADTQYF.

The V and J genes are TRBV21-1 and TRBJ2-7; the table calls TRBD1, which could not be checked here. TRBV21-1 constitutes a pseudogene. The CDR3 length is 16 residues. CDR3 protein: CASSKAVTAPSYEQYF. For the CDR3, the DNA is TGTGCCAGCAGCAAAGCTGTCACAGCTCCCTCGTACGAGCAGTACTTC.